The 3 T cell receptor beta chains below were found in one sample sequenced in a study of early T cells in non-severe SARS-CoV-2 infection. One entry per CDR3 protein, called by TCRdb with MiXCR from the 5' RACE reads. The table has about 34,000 distinct CDR3 sequences, less than 8% seen once. The specimen sequenced was whole blood. The receptors shown here come from an adult who was a healthcare worker with PCR-confirmed SARS-CoV-2 infection or an uninfected control (not recorded which).

This clonotype was recorded a few times. V is TRBV13 and J is TRBJ1-2; 7 nucleotides match TRBD1. The CDR3 runs to 14 residues. The V gene's germline CDR1 is PRHDT and CDR2 FYEKMQ (reference sequence). The V gene end was trimmed by 1 base and the J gene end by 4 bases; junction bases not matched to a gene: 3. CDR3 sequence: CASSLDRDSYGYTF. Written as DNA, the CDR3 is TGTGCCAGCAGCTTAGATCGGGACAGCTATGGCTACACCTTC.

This clonotype occurred many times. The chain has TRBV5-1 and TRBJ2-3; D perhaps matches TRBD1 (6 bases). The V end was cut by 5 bases, the J end by 0 bases, with 13 bases between. This CDR3 has 15 residues. Germline lookup yields CDR1 SGHRS and CDR2 YFSETQ. CDR3 DNA sequence: TGCGCCAGCAGTCGGGACATCCCTAGCACAGATACGCAGTATTTT. It codes for CASSRDIPSTDTQYF.

This clonotype appeared many times. V gene TRBV11-2 combines with J gene TRBJ2-3, with a possible D match to TRBD2 (5 bases). CDR1 is SGHAT and CDR2 is FQNNGV in the germline V gene. The CDR3 covers 13 residues. V lost 2 bases, J lost 6 bases, and 9 bases lay in between. The CDR3, as DNA: TGTGCCAGCAGCTTAAGGCGAGGGGATACGCAGTATTTT. This codes for CASSLRRGDTQYF. The full variable domain, rest sourced from reference TRBV11-2 and TRBJ2-3, is EAGVAQSPRYKIIEKRQSVAFWCNPISGHATLYWYQQILGQGPKLLIQFQNNGVVDDSQLPKDRFSAERLKGVDSTLKIQPAKLEDSAVYLCASSLRRGDTQYFGPGTRLTVL.